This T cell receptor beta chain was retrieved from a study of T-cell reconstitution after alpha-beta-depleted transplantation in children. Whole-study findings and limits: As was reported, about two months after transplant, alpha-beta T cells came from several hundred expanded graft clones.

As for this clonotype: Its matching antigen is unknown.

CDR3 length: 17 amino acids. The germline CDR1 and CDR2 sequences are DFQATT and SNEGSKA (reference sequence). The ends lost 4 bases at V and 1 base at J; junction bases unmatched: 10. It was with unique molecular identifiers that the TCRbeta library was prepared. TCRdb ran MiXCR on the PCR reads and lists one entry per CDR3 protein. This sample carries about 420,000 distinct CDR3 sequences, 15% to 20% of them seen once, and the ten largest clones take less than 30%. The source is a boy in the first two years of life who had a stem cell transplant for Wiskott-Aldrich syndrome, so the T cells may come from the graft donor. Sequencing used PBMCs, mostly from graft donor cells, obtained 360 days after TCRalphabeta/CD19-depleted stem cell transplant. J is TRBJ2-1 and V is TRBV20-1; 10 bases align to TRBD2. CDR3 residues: CSANGLAGERSYNEQFF. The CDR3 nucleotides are TGCAGTGCTAACGGTCTAGCGGGAGAACGGTCCTACAATGAGCAGTTCTTC.